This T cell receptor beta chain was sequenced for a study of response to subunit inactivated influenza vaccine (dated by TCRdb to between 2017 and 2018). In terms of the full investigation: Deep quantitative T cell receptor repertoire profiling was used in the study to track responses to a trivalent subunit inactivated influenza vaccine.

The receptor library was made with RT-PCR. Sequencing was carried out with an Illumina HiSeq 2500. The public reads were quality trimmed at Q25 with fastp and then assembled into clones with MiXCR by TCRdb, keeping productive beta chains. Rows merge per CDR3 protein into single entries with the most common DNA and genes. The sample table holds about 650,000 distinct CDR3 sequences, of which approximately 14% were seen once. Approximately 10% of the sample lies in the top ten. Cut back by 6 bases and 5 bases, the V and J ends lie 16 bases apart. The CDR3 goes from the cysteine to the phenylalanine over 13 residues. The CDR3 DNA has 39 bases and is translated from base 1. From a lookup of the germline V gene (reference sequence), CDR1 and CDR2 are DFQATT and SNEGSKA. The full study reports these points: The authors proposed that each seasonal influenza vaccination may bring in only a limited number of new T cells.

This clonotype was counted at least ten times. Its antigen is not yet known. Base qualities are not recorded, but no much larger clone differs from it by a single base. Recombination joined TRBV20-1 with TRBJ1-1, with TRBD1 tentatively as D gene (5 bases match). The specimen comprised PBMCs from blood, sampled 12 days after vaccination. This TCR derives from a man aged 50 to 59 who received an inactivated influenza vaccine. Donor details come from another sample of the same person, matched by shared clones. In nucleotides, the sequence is TGCAGTGCGACTCCGGGACGATGGACTGAAGCTTTCTTT. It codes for CSATPGRWTEAFF.